The 20 T cell receptor beta chains below were found in one sample sequenced in a study of long-term antiretroviral therapy in people with HIV. Sequencing used immunoSEQ v3.0 at survey level. TCRdb keeps only in-frame clones here, not all; method: immunoSEQ multiplex PCR. This sample carries 7,000 or so clones, roughly two thirds of them seen once, and the ten largest clones take 25% to 35%. Sequenced here: unsorted PBMCs, sampled 0.2 years after starting antiretroviral therapy. These receptors were taken from a man between 35 and 55 years old with HIV.

This clone has only one observation. This chain links TRBV11-3 with TRBJ2-1; 13 nucleotides match TRBD2. Per the germline V gene, CDR1 is SGHNT and CDR2 is YENEEA. Trimming took 5 bases from V and 8 from J; bases not matched to a gene: 6. The CDR3 is 15 residues long. This CDR3 is CASSAGLAGSDEQFF. DNA for the CDR3: TGTGCCAGCAGCGCGGGACTAGCGGGGAGCGATGAGCAGTTCTTC.

The chain employs TRBV7-9 and TRBJ2-7, with 7 bases matching TRBD1. Per the germline V gene, CDR1 is SEHNR and CDR2 is FQNEAQ (reference sequence). CDR3 length: 15 amino acids. The J segment lost 4 bases and the V segment lost 3 bases, leaving 9 bases of the junction unmatched. The chain's CDR3 is CASSLRGGLAYEQYF. The CDR3 nucleotides read TGTGCCAGCAGCTTGAGAGGGGGCCTCGCGTACGAGCAGTACTTC.

The chain carries TRBV9 and TRBJ2-3, with a tentative D call TRBD2 (7 bases). With 2 bases removed from V and 4 bases from J, the gap between germline ends came to 14 bases. In germline, CDR1 is SGDLS, CDR2 YYNGEE. CDR3 length: 15 residues. In nucleotides, the CDR3 is TGTGCCAGCAGCGTCGAGGGGGGGGGCCCAGATACGCAGTATTTT. Translating it yields CASSVEGGGPDTQYF.

CDR3 residues: CASSAGGGLSYEQYF. CDR3 DNA sequence: TGTGCCAGCAGTGCGGGGGGCGGGTTAAGCTACGAGCAGTACTTC. The V gene is TRBV2, the J gene TRBJ2-7, with a tentative D call TRBD2 (7 bases). Germline lookup yields CDR1 SNHLY and CDR2 FYNNEI. The CDR3 sequence is 15 residues long. V was shortened by 4 bases and J by 3 bases, with 16 bases between the two germline ends.

On this clone itself: This specimen includes other DNA sequences encoding the same CDR3. The V gene is TRBV5-1, the J gene TRBJ2-7; 7 bases align to TRBD1. CDR3 length equals 15 residues. V dropped 1 base and J dropped 4; count of bases not matched to a gene: 8. Per germline, CDR1 SGHRS and CDR2 YFSETQ. Written as DNA, the CDR3 is TGCGCCAGCAGCTTGACGGCAGGGGGTGGGTACGAGCAGTACTTC. Translated: CASSLTAGGGYEQYF. The complete variable domain, with remaining parts taken from reference TRBV5-1 and TRBJ2-7, reads KAGVTQTPRYLIKTRGQQVTLSCSPISGHRSVSWYQQTPGQGLQFLFEYFSETQRNKGNFPGRFSGRQFSNSRSEMNVSTLELGDSALYLCASSLTAGGGYEQYFGPGTRLTVT.

The chain has TRBV7-9 and TRBJ2-7; 13 bases line up with TRBD2. Germline-derived CDR1 and CDR2 are SEHNR and FQNEAQ (reference sequence). V shed 4 bases and J 2 bases; nucleotides not matched to a gene: 2. The CDR3 runs 15 residues. Here the CDR3 reads CASSSTSGGAYEQYF. CDR3 bases: TGTGCCAGCAGCTCAACTAGCGGGGGGGCCTACGAGCAGTACTTC.

There are a few counts of this clone. One junction end disagrees with the germline gene, perhaps due to a read error. V is TRBV7-9 and J is TRBJ2-1; no reliable D call. Germline V CDR1 and CDR2: SEHNR, FQNEAQ (reference sequence). The CDR3 consists of 12 residues. Here the CDR3 reads CASSLMLAEELF. CDR3 coding DNA: TGTGCCAGCAGCTTAATGCTCGCAGAGGAACTCTTC. The variable domain in full, with the rest retrieved from reference TRBV7-9 and TRBJ2-1, is DTGVSQNPRHKITKRGQNVTFRCDPISEHNRLYWYRQTLGQGPEFLTYFQNEAQLEKSRLLSDRFSAERPKGSFSTLEIQRTEQGDSAMYLCASSLMLAEELFGPGTRLTVL.

This clone was counted once. The genes are TRBV5-1 and TRBJ2-6; 9 bases match TRBD1. The junction had 10 bases not matched to a gene; V was cut back by 7 bases and J by 2 bases. The CDR3 consists of 17 residues. Germline CDR1 is SGHRS and CDR2 is YFSETQ. In DNA form, the CDR3 reads TGCGCCAGCGGCCCGGGACAGGGAGGTCCTGGGGCCAACGTCCTGACTTTC. Encoded protein: CASGPGQGGPGANVLTF.

The chain links TRBV2 to TRBJ1-5, with no clear D. The CDR3 consists of 14 residues. Trimming shortened V by 8 bases and J by 4 bases, and 15 bases separated the two germline ends. Germline CDR1 SNHLY, CDR2 FYNNEI. Written as DNA, the CDR3 is TGTGCCAGCCTTCAATCAGAAGGGAATCAGCCCCAGCATTTT. Its translation is CASLQSEGNQPQHF.

This chain connects TRBV13 to TRBJ2-3; D not resolved. The CDR3 runs to 14 residues. Per germline, CDR1 PRHDT and CDR2 FYEKMQ (reference sequence). V lost 2 bases to trimming and J lost 0 bases, with 6 bases between them. The CDR3 DNA reads as TGTGCCAGCAGCTTAATCGGGAGCACAGATACGCAGTATTTT. It specifies CASSLIGSTDTQYF.

This clone was counted a few times. The chain joins TRBV29-1 to TRBJ1-2; possibly TRBD1 for D (5 bases). Germline V gives CDR1 SQVTM, CDR2 ANQGSEA. The germline V and J ends were trimmed by 4 bases and 3 bases, with 12 bases remaining between them. The length of the CDR3 is 13 residues. DNA for the CDR3: TGCAGCGTTGGGCCGGACACCCACTATGGCTACACCTTC. This gives the protein CSVGPDTHYGYTF.

The CDR3 sequence: CASSLWTGHFYGYTF. The DNA of the CDR3 is TGTGCCAGTAGTTTGTGGACAGGCCACTTCTATGGCTACACCTTC. The chain employs TRBV19 and TRBJ1-2; 7 bases agree with TRBD1. The CDR3 totals 15 residues. Trimming took 5 bases from V and 4 from J; bases not matched to a gene: 10. Germline V lookup: CDR1 LNHDA, CDR2 SQIVND (reference sequence).

The V gene is TRBV9, the J gene TRBJ2-3, with D maybe TRBD2 (6 bases). This CDR3 has 18 amino acids. V lost 0 bases and J 0 bases, leaving 17 bases between the germline ends. Per the germline V gene, CDR1 is SGDLS and CDR2 is YYNGEE. CDR3 region: CASSVGDLSRGSTDTQYF. The CDR3 bases are TGTGCCAGCAGCGTAGGAGACCTCTCGCGGGGTAGCACAGATACGCAGTATTTT. Using reference TRBV9 and TRBJ2-3 for the parts outside the CDR3, the full variable domain is DSGVTQTPKHLITATGQRVTLRCSPRSGDLSVYWYQQSLDQGLQFLIQYYNGEERAKGNILERFSAQQFPDLHSELNLSSLELGDSALYFCASSVGDLSRGSTDTQYFGPGTRLTVL.

This clone was observed a few times. Sequence at one end of the junction differs from germline and may be a read error. The rearrangement links TRBV13 to TRBJ2-3; D ambiguous. In germline, CDR1 is PRHDT, CDR2 FYEKMQ (reference sequence). There are 14 residues in the CDR3. The DNA for the CDR3 is TGTGCCAGCAGCCTAGGGTCAGGCACAGATACGCAGTATTTT. This sequence encodes CASSLGSGTDTQYF.

The genes are TRBV30 and TRBJ2-5; 7 nucleotides match TRBD2. This CDR3 is built from 13 residues. Germline CDR1 and CDR2: GTSNPN and SVGIG (reference sequence). Trimming cost V 1 base and J 5 bases; bases outside gene matches: 4. As DNA, the CDR3 is TGTGCCTGGAGTGGTAGCGGGCCGGAGACCCAGTACTTC. Amino acid sequence: CAWSGSGPETQYF.

The chain couples TRBV27 to TRBJ1-4; D is unclear. V shed 4 bases and J shed 7 bases, with 4 bases lying between them. CDR3 length: 11 amino acids. Germline V CDR1 and CDR2: MNHEY, SMNVEV (reference sequence). CDR3 nucleotide sequence: TGTGCCAGCAGTTCTGGTGAAAAACTGTTTTTT. This sequence encodes CASSSGEKLFF.

The chain employs TRBV19 and TRBJ1-2; no definite D call. Germline CDR1 and CDR2: LNHDA and SQIVND (reference sequence). The ends were cut back, 4 bases at V and 7 bases at J, with 16 bases in the middle. The CDR3 has 14 residues. The CDR3 coding sequence is TGTGCCAGTAGTAGGAGAGAGAAGCAGGTTGGCTACACCTTC. Translating gives CASSRREKQVGYTF.

On this clone itself: A junction end diverges from the germline sequence, so it may reflect a read error. The rearrangement links TRBV10-3 to TRBJ1-1, with 7 bases lining up with TRBD1. The CDR3 is made up of 13 amino acids. From germline, CDR1 is ENHRY and CDR2 SYGVKD. CDR3 DNA: TGTGCCAGCAGTTTCACAGGGGAGACTGAAGCTTTCTTT. It is translated as CASSFTGETEAFF.

This clone was found a few times. The chain has TRBV2 and TRBJ2-4; D might be TRBD2 (6 bases). Per germline, CDR1 SNHLY and CDR2 FYNNEI. The CDR3 extends over 13 amino acids. V was shortened by 7 bases and J by 0 bases, with 7 bases between the two germline ends. The CDR3 loop reads CASTGLAKNIQYF. In DNA, the CDR3 is TGTGCCAGCACGGGACTAGCCAAAAACATTCAGTACTTC.

V gene TRBV7-2 combines with J gene TRBJ2-7; 9 bases align to TRBD2. After removal of 2 bases from V and 2 bases from J, the junction contained 4 bases not matched to a gene. CDR1 SGHTA and CDR2 FQGNSA come from the germline V gene. This CDR3 has 15 residues. The CDR3 nucleotides read TGTGCCAGCAGCTTATCGGGCGGGGGGGCCTACGAGCAGTACTTC. It encodes CASSLSGGGAYEQYF. The whole variable domain, remainder taken from reference TRBV7-2 and TRBJ2-7, is GAGVSQSPSNKVTEKGKDVELRCDPISGHTALYWYRQSLGQGLEFLIYFQGNSAPDKSGLPSDRFSAERTGGSVSTLTIQRTQQEDSAVYLCASSLSGGGAYEQYFGPGTRLTVT.